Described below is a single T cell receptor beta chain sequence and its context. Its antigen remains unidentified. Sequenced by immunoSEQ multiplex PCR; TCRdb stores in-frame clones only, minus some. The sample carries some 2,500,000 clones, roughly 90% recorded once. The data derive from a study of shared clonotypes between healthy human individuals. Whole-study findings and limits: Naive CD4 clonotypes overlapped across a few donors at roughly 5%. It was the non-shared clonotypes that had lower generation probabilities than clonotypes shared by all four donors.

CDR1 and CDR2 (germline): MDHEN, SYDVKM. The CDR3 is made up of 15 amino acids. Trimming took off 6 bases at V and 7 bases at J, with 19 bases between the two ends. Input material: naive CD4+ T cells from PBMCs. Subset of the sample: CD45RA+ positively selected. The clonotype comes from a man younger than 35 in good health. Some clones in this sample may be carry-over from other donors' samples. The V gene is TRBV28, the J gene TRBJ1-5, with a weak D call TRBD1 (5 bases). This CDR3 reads CASRSTQGAGQPQHF. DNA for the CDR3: TGTGCCAGCAGATCGACGCAGGGAGCTGGGCAGCCCCAGCATTTT.